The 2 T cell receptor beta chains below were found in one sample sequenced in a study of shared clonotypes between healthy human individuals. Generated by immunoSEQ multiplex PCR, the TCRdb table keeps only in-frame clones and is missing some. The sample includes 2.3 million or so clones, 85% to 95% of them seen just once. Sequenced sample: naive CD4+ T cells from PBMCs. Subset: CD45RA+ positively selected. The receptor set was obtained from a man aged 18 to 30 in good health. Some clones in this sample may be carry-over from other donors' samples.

CDR3 sequence (DNA): TGTGCCAGCAGCCTTAGGCAGGCTGGGTGGGCAGGCACCGGGGAGCTGTTTTTT. It codes for CASSLRQAGWAGTGELFF. The chain is built from TRBV9 and TRBJ2-2, with D hard to call. Germline V gives CDR1 SGDLS, CDR2 YYNGEE. CDR3 length equals 18 residues. The V end lost 4 bases, the J end lost 4 bases, and 23 bases lay between the germline ends.

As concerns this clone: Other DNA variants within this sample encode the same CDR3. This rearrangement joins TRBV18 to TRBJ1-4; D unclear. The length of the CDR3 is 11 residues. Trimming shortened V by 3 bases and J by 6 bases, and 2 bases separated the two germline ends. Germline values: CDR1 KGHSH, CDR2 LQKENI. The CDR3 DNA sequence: TGTGCCAGCTCACCTGATGAAAAACTGTTTTTT. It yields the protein CASSPDEKLFF.